This TCR beta chain appears in the sequencing data of a study of cytomegalovirus exposure and HLA in healthy donors. Study background: Of 300 to 500 genotyped donors, 80% to 85% grouped in the Caucasian-associated ancestry cluster.

The V end was cut by 5 bases, the J end by 4 bases, with 8 bases between. Germline V gives CDR1 MNHEY, CDR2 SVGAGI. This CDR3 has 12 residues. About this clone itself: What it binds is not known.

General study points: Some V segments could not be told apart, so they were left out, TRBV6-2 and TRBV6-3 among them. Immune exposure information comprised only CMV serostatus.

The PCR contained 60 Vbeta and 13 Jbeta primers. Clones were read by immunoSEQ multiplex PCR, and TCRdb kept only the in-frame ones, dropping some. This sample lists around 39,000 clones; its ten largest clones have just under 4%. The material sequenced was PBMCs. The sequence was obtained from a male donor in good health and CMV-seronegative. This chain joins TRBV6-5 and TRBJ1-1; D gene unclear. The CDR3 DNA reads TGTGCCAGCAGTAAACAACGCACTGAAGCTTTCTTT. Translating it yields CASSKQRTEAFF.